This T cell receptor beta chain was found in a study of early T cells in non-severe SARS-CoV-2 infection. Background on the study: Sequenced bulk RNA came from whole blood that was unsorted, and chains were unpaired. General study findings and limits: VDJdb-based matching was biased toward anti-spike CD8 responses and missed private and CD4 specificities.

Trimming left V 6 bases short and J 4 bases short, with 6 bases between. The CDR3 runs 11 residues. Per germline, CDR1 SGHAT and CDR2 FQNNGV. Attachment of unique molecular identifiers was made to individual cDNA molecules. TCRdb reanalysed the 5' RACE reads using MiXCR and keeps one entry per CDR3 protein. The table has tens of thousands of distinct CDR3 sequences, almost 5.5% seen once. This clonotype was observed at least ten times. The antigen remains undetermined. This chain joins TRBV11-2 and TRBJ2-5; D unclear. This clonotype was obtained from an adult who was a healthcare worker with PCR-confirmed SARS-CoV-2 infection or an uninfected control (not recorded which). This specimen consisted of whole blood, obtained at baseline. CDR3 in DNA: TGTGCCAGCAGGTCCGGAGAGACCCAGTACTTC. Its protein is CASRSGETQYF.